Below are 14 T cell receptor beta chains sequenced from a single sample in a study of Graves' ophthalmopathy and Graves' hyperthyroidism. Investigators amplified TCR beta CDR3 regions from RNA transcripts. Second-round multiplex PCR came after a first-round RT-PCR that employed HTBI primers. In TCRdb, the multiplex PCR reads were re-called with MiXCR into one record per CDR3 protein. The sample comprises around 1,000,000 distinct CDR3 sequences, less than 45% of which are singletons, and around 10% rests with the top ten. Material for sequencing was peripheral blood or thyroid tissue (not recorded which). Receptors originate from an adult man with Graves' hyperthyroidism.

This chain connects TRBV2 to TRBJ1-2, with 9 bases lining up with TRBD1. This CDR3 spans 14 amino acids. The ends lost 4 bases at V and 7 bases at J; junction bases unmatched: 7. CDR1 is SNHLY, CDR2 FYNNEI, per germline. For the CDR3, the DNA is TGTGCCAGCAGTGTTAGGGACAGGGTATCTGGCTACACCTTC. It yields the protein CASSVRDRVSGYTF.

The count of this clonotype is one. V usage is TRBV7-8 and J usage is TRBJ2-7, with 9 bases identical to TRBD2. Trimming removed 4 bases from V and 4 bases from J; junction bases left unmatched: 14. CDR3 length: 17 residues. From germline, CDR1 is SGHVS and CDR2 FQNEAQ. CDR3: CASSSPGGASGVYEQYF. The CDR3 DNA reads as TGTGCCAGCAGCTCCCCCGGGGGGGCTAGCGGGGTGTACGAGCAGTACTTC.

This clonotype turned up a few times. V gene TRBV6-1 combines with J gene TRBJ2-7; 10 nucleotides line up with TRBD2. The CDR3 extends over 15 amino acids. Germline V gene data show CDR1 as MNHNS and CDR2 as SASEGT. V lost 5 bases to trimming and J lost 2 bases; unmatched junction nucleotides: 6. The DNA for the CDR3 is TGTGCCAGCAGTAACCTAGCGGGAGACACCTACGAGCAGTACTTC. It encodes CASSNLAGDTYEQYF.

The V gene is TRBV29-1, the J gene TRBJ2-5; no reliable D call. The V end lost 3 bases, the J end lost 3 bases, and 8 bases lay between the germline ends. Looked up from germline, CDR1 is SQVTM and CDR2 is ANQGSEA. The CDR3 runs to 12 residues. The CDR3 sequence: CSVESQKETQYF. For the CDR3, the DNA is TGCAGCGTTGAGTCCCAGAAAGAGACCCAGTACTTC.

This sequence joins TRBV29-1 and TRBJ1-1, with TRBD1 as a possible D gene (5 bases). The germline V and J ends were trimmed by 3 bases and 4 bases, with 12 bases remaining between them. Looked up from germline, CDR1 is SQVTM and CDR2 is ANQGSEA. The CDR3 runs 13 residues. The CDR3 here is CSVDGGRTTEAFF. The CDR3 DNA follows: TGCAGCGTTGATGGGGGTAGGACCACTGAAGCTTTCTTT. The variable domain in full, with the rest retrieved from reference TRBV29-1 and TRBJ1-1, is SAVISQKPSRDICQRGTSLTIQCQVDSQVTMMFWYRQQPGQSLTLIATANQGSEATYESGFVIDKFPISRPNLTFSTLTVSNMSPEDSSIYLCSVDGGRTTEAFFGQGTRLTVV.

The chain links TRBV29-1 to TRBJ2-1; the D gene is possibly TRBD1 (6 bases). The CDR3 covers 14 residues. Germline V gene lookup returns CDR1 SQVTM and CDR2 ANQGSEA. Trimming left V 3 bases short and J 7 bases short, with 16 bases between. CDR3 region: CSVDHGEGGNEQFF. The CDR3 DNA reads TGCAGCGTTGACCACGGCGAAGGGGGTAATGAGCAGTTCTTC.

CDR3 in amino acids: CASNLGGTEAFF. The CDR3 nucleotides are TGTGCCAGCAACCTAGGGGGGACTGAAGCTTTCTTT. This chain joins TRBV12-3 or TRBV12-4 and TRBJ1-1; the D gene is possibly TRBD1 (6 bases). The ends were cut back, 7 bases at V and 5 bases at J, with 11 bases in the middle. The CDR3 totals 12 residues.

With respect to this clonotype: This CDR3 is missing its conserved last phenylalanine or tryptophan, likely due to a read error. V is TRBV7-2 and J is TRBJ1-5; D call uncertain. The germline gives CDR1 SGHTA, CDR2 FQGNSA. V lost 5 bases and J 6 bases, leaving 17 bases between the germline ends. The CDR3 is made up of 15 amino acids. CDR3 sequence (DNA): TGTGCCAGCAGCGCCCTGGGCGGGGATGGTCAGCCCCAGCATTGT. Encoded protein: CASSALGGDGQPQHC.

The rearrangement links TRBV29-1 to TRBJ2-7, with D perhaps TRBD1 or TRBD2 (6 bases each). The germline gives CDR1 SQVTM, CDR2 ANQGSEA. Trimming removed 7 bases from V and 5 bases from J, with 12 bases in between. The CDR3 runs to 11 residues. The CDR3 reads CSGGAYNEQYF. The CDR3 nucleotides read TGCAGCGGGGGGGCGTATAACGAGCAGTACTTC.

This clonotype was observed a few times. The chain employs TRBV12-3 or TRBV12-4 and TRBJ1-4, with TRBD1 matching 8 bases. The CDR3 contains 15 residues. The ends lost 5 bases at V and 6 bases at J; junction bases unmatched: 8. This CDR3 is CASSPPRQGYEKLFF. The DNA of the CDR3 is TGTGCCAGCAGTCCCCCTCGACAGGGGTATGAAAAACTGTTTTTT.

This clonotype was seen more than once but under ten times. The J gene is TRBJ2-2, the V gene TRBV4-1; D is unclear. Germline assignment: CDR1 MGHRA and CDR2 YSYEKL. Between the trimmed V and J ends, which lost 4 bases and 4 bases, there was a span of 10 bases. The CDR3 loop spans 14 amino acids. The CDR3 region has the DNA TGCGCCAGCAGCCTCCCATCGGGCACCGGGGAGCTGTTTTTT. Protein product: CASSLPSGTGELFF.

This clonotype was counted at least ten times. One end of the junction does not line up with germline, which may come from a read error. The CDR3 loop reads CASTLAGGSYDQYF. The CDR3 DNA is TGTGCCAGCACCCTCGCCGGCGGATCCTACGATCAGTACTTC. The chain couples TRBV7-9 to TRBJ2-7; D gene ambiguous. The CDR3 is made up of 14 amino acids. Germline V gives CDR1 SEHNR, CDR2 FQNEAQ (reference sequence). Combining the CDR3 with reference TRBV7-9 and TRBJ2-7 gives the whole variable domain DTGVSQNPRHKITKRGQNVTFRCDPISEHNRLYWYRQTLGQGPEFLTYFQNEAQLEKSRLLSDRFSAERPKGSFSTLEIQRTEQGDSAMYLCASTLAGGSYDQYFGPGTRLTVT.

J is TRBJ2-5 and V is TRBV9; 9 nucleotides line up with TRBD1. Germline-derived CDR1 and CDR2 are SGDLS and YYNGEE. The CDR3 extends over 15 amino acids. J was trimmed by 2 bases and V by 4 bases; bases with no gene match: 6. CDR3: CASSLRGQGQETQYF. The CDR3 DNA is TGTGCCAGCAGCCTTAGGGGACAGGGTCAAGAGACCCAGTACTTC.

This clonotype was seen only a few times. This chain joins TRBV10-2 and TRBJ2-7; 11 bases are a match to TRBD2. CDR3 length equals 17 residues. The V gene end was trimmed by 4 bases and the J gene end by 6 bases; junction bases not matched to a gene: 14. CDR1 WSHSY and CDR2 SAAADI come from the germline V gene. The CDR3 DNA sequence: TGCGCCAGCAGTGCTAATAGCGGGGGGGCAGTATTACTCGAGCAGTACTTC. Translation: CASSANSGGAVLLEQYF.